This record covers a single TCR beta chain. It was CD45RO-negative cells, positively selected for CCR7, that made up naive CD8 cells, with terminally differentiated effector memory CD45RA+ cells excluded. V lost 4 bases, J lost 3 bases, and 10 bases lay in between. Germline lookup yields CDR1 MGHRA and CDR2 YSYEKL. The CDR3 is 13 residues long. The data are from a study of shared clonotypes between healthy human individuals. Measured with immunoSEQ multiplex PCR; TCRdb has only the in-frame clones, and not every one. The sample consists of about 2 million clones, just under 95% of them appearing once.

The clonotype comes from a man younger than 35 in good health. The V call is TRBV4-1, the J call TRBJ2-7, with no clear D. Sequenced: naive CD8+ T cells sorted from blood. The CDR3, as DNA: TGCGCCAGCAGCCCCGGGCCGGGCTACGAGCAGTACTTC. Translated, it gives CASSPGPGYEQYF.